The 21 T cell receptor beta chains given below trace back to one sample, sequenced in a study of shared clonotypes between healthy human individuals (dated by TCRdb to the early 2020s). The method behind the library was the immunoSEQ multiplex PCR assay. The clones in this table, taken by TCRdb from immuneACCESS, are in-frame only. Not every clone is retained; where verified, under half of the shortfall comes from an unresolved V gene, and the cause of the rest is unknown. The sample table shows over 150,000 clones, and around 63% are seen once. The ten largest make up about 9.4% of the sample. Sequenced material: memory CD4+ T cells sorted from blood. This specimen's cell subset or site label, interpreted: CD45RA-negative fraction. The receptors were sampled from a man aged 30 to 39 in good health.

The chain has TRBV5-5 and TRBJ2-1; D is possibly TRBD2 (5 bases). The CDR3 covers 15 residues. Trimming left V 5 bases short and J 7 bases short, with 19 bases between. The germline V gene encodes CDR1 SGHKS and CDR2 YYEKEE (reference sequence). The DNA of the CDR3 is TGTGCCAGCAGTTCGCTTTCTACTACTAGGAATGAGCAGTTCTTC. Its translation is CASSSLSTTRNEQFF.

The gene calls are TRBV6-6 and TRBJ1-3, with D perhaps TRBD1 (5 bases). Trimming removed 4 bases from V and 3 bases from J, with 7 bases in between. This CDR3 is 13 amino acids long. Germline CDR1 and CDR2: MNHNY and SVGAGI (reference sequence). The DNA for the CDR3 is TGTGCCAGCAGTTTGACAGTTGGAAACACCATATATTTT. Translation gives CASSLTVGNTIYF.

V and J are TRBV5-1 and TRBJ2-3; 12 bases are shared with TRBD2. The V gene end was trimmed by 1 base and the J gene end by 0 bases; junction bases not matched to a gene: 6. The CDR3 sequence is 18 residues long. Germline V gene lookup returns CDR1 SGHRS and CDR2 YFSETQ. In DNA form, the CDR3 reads TGCGCCAGCAGCTTGAGGGGGGGGACTAGCGGGAGCACAGATACGCAGTATTTT. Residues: CASSLRGGTSGSTDTQYF.

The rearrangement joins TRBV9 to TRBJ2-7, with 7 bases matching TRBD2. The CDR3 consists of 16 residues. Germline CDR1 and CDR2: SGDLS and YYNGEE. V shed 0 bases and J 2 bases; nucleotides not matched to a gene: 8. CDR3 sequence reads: CASSVAVGGGPYEQYF. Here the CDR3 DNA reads TGTGCCAGCAGCGTAGCGGTGGGGGGGGGACCCTACGAGCAGTACTTC.

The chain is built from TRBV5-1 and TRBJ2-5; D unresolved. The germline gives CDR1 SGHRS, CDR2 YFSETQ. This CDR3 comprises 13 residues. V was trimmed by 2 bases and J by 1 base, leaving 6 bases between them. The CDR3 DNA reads TGCGCCAGCAGCTTTGGCAGCCAAGAGACCCAGTACTTC. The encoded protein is CASSFGSQETQYF.

In DNA form, the CDR3 reads TGTGCCAGTAGGCCTCGGGGGAGTGGAATAGCCTACGAGCAGTACTTC. As protein: CASRPRGSGIAYEQYF. The genes are TRBV19 and TRBJ2-7, with D tentatively TRBD2 (6 bases). From germline, CDR1 is LNHDA and CDR2 SQIVND (reference sequence). V lost 6 bases and J lost 2, with 20 bases in between. The CDR3 sequence is 16 residues long.

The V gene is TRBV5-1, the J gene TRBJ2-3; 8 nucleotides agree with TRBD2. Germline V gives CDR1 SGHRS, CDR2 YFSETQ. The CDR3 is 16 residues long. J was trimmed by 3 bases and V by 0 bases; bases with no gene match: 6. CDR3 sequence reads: CASSLAELADTDTQYF. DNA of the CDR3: TGCGCCAGCAGCTTGGCAGAACTAGCGGATACAGATACGCAGTATTTT.

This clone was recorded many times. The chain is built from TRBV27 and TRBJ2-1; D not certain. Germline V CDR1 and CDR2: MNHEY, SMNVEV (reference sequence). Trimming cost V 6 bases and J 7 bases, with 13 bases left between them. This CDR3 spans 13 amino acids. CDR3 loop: CASSRWTGNEQFF. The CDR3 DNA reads TGTGCCAGCAGCCGCTGGACCGGGAATGAGCAGTTCTTC.

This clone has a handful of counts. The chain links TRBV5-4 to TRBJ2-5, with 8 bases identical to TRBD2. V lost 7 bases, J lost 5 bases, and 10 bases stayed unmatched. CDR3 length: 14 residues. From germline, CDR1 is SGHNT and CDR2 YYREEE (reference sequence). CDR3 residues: CASREGGLGETQYF. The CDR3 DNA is TGTGCCAGCCGGGAGGGGGGTCTGGGGGAGACCCAGTACTTC.

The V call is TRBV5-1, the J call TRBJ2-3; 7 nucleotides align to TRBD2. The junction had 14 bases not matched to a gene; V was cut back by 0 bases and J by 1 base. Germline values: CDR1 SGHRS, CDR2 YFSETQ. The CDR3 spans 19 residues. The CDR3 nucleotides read TGCGCCAGCAGCTTGGCCGGGGCGGGAGAAACCCACCGCACAGATACGCAGTATTTT. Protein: CASSLAGAGETHRTDTQYF.

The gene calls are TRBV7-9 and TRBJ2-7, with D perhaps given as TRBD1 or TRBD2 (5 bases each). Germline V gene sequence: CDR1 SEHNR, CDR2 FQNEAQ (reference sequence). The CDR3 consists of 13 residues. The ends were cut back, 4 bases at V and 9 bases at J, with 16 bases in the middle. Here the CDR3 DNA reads TGTGCCAGCAGCTCCGGGCCTGGGGACGCGCAGTACTTC. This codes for CASSSGPGDAQYF.

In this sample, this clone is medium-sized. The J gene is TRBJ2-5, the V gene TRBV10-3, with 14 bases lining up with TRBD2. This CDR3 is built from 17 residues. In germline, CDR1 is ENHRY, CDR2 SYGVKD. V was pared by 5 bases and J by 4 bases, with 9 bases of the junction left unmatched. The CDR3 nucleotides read TGTGCCATCAGTCCGACTAGCGGGAGGGCCTTCGGAGAGACCCAGTACTTC. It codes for CAISPTSGRAFGETQYF.

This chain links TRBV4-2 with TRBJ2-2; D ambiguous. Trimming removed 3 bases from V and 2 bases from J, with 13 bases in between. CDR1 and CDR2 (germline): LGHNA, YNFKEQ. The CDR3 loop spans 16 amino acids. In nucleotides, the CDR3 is TGTGCCAGCAGCCAGAATACGGGTCTCAACACCGGGGAGCTGTTTTTT. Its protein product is CASSQNTGLNTGELFF.

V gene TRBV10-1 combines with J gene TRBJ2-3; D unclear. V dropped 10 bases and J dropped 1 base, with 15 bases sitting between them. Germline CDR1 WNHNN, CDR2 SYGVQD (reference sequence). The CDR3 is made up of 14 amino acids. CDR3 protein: CATSSGDRTDTQYF. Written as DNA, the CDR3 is TGCGCCACCTCTTCGGGTGATCGCACAGATACGCAGTATTTT.

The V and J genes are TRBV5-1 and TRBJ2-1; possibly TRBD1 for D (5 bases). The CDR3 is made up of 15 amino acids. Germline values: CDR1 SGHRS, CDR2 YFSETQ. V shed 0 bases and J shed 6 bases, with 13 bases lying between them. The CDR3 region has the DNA TGCGCCAGCAGCTTGGCTGGACACAGTCTCAATGAGCAGTTCTTC. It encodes CASSLAGHSLNEQFF.

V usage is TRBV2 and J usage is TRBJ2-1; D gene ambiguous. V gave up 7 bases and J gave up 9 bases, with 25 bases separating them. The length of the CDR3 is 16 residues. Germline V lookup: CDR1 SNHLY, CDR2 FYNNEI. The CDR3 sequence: CASIFNSGSRGVEQFF. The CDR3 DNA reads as TGTGCCAGCATTTTCAATTCCGGCTCTCGTGGGGTTGAGCAGTTCTTC.

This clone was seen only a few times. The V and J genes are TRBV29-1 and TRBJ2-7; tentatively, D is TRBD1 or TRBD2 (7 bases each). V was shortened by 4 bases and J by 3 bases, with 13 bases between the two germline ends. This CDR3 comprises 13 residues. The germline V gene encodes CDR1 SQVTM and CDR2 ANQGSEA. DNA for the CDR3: TGCAGCGTTGGCGGGGGACAGATCTACGAGCAGTACTTC. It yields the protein CSVGGGQIYEQYF.

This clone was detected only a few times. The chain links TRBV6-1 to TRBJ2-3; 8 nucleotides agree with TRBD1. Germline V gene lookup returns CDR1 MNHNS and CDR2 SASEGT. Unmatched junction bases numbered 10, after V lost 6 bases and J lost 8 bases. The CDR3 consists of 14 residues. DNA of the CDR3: TGTGCCAGCAGCTCGGACAGGGTATCGGGTACGCAGTATTTT. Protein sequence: CASSSDRVSGTQYF.

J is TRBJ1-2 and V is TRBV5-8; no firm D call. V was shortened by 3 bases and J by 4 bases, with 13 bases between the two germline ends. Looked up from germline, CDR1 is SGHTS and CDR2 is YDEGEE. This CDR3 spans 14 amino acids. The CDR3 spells CASSSVGGPYGYTF. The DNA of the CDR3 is TGTGCCAGCAGCTCGGTGGGCGGTCCCTATGGCTACACCTTC. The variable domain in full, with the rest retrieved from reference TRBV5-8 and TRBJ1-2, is EAGVTQSPTHLIKTRGQQATLRCSPISGHTSVYWYQQALGLGLQFLLWYDEGEERNRGNFPPRFSGRQFPNYSSELNVNALELEDSALYLCASSSVGGPYGYTFGSGTRLTVV.

In DNA form, the CDR3 reads TGTGCCAGCAGTGGACCATACAATGAGCAGTTCTTC. It yields the protein CASSGPYNEQFF. The chain recombines TRBV6-1 with TRBJ2-1, with D unresolved. The CDR3 loop spans 12 amino acids. The ends were cut back, 4 bases at V and 4 bases at J, with 5 bases in the middle. CDR1 and CDR2 (germline): MNHNS, SASEGT.

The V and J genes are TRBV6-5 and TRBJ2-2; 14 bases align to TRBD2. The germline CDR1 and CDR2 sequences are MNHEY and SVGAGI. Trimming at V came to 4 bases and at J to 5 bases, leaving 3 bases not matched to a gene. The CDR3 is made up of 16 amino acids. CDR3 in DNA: TGTGCCAGCAGTTTCCGGACTAGCGGGAGGACCGGGGAGCTGTTTTTT. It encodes CASSFRTSGRTGELFF.